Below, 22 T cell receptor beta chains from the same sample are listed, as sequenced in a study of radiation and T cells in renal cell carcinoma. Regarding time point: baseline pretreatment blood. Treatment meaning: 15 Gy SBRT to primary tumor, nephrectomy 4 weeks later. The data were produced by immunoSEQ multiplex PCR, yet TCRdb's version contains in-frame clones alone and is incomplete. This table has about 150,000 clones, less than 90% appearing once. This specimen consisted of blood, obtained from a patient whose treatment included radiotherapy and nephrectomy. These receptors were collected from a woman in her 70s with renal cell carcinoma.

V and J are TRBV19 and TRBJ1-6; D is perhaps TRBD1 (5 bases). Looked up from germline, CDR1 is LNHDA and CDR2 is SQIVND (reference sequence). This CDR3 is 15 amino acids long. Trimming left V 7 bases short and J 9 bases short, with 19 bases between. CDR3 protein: CASTYRGGTSSPLHF. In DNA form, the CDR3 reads TGTGCCAGTACTTACCGGGGCGGGACGAGTTCACCCCTCCACTTT.

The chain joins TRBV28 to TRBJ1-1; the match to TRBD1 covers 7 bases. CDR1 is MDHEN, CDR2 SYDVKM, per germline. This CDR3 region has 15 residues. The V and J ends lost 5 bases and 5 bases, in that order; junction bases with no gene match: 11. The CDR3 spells CASSTGAMLITEAFF. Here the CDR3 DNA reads TGTGCCAGCAGTACAGGGGCAATGCTTATTACTGAAGCTTTCTTT. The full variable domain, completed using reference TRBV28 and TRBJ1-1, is DVKVTQSSRYLVKRTGEKVFLECVQDMDHENMFWYRQDPGLGLRLIYFSYDVKMKEKGDIPEGYSVSREKKERFSLILESASTNQTSMYLCASSTGAMLITEAFFGQGTRLTVV.

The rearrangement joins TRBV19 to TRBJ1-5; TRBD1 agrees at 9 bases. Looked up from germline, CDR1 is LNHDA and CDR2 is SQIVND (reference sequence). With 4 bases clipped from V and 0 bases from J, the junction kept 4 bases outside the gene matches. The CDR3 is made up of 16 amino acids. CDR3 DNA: TGTGCCAGTAGTAGGGACAGGGATTATAGCAATCAGCCCCAGCATTTT. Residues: CASSRDRDYSNQPQHF.

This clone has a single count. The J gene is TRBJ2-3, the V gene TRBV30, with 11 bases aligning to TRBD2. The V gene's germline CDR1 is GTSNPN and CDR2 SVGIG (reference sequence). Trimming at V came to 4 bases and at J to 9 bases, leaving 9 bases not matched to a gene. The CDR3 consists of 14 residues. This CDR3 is CAWTLGLAANTQYF. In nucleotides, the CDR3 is TGTGCCTGGACCCTGGGACTAGCGGCGAACACGCAGTATTTT.

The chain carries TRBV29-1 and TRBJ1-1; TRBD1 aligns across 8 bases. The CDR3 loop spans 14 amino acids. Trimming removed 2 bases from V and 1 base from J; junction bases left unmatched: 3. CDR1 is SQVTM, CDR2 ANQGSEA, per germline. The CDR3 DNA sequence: TGCAGCGTTGAATTGCAGGGGGCGAACACTGAAGCTTTCTTT. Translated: CSVELQGANTEAFF.

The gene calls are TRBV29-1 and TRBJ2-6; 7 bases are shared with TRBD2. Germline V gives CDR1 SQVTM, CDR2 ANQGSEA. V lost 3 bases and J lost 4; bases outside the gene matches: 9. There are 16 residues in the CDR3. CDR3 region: CSVDGDGEGGANVLTF. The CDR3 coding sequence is TGCAGCGTTGACGGTGACGGGGAGGGAGGGGCCAACGTCCTGACTTTC.

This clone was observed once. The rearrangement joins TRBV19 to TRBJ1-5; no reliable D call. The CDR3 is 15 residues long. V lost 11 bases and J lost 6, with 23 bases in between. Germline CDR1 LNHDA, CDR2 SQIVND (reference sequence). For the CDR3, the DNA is TGTGCCGCCAAAAAGGCCGCGCCTGCCAGTCAGCCCCAGCATTTT. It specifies CAAKKAAPASQPQHF.

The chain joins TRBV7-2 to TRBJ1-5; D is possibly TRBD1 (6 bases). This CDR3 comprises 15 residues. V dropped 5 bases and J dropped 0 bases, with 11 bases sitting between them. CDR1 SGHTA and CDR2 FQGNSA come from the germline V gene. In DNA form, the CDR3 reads TGTGCCAGCAGCCCCGGGACAAATAGCAATCAGCCCCAGCATTTT. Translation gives CASSPGTNSNQPQHF.

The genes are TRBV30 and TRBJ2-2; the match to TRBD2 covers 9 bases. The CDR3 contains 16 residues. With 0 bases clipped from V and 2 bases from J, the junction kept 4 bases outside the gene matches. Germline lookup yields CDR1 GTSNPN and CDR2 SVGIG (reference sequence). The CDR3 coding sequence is TGTGCCTGGAGTGTAAGGCGGGGGGGCAACACCGGGGAGCTGTTTTTT. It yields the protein CAWSVRRGGNTGELFF.

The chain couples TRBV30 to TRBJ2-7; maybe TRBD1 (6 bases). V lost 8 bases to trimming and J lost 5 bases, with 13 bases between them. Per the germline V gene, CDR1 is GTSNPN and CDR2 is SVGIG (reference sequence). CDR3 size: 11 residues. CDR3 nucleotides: TGTGCCGCCGTTCACAGGGACGAGCAGTACTTC. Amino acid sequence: CAAVHRDEQYF.

The DNA for the CDR3 is TGTGCCTGGAACACAGGAGGGGATTCACCCCTCCACTTT. It translates to CAWNTGGDSPLHF. The chain joins TRBV30 to TRBJ1-6; possibly TRBD1 for D (5 bases). Germline V gene sequence: CDR1 GTSNPN, CDR2 SVGIG (reference sequence). V was shortened by 4 bases and J by 8 bases, with 12 bases between the two germline ends. This CDR3 comprises 13 residues.

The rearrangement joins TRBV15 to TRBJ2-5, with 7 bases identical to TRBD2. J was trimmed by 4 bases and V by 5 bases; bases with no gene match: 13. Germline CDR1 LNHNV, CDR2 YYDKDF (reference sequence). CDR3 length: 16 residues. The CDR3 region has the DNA TGTGCCACCAGCGTTTTATGGGGGGGACCGAGAGAGACCCAGTACTTC. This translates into CATSVLWGGPRETQYF.

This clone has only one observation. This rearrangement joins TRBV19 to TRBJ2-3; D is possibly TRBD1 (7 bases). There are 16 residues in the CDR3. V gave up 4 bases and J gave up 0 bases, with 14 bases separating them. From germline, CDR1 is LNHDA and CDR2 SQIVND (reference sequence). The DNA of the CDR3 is TGTGCCAGTAGTACCAAGACAGGGACTAGCACAGATACGCAGTATTTT. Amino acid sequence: CASSTKTGTSTDTQYF.

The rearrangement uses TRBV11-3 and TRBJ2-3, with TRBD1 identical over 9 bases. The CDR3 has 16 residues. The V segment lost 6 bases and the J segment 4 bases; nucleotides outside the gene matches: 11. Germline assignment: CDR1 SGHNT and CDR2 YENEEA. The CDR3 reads CASSFSMGQGADTQYF. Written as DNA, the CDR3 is TGTGCCAGCAGTTTTTCGATGGGACAGGGCGCAGATACGCAGTATTTT.

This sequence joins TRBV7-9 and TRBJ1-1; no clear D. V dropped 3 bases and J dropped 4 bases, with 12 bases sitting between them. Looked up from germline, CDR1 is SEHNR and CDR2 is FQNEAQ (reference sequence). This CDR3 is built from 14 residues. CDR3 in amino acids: CASSFDLAGTEAFF. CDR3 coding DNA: TGTGCCAGCAGCTTCGATTTAGCGGGCACTGAAGCTTTCTTT.

The CDR3 nucleotides read TGTGCCAGCAGCTTCGGGGGTAATCAGCCCCAGCATTTT. This translates into CASSFGGNQPQHF. This chain links TRBV11-3 with TRBJ1-5; possibly TRBD1 for D (5 bases). The CDR3 runs 13 residues. The germline gives CDR1 SGHNT, CDR2 YENEEA. Trimming shortened V by 3 bases and J by 4 bases, and 7 bases separated the two germline ends. The entire variable domain, with the rest obtained from reference TRBV11-3 and TRBJ1-5, is as follows: EAGVVQSPRYKIIEKKQPVAFWCNPISGHNTLYWYLQNLGQGPELLIRYENEEAVDDSQLPKDRFSAERLKGVDSTLKIQPAELGDSAVYLCASSFGGNQPQHFGDGTRLSIL.

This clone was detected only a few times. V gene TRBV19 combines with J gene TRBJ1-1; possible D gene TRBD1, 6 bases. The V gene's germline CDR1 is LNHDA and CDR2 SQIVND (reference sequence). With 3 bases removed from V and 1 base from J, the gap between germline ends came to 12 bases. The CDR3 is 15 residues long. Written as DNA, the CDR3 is TGTGCCAGTAGTATTCTTGGGGACACGAACACTGAAGCTTTCTTT. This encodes CASSILGDTNTEAFF. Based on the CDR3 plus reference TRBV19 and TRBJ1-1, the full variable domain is DGGITQSPKYLFRKEGQNVTLSCEQNLNHDAMYWYRQDPGQGLRLIYYSQIVNDFQKGDIAEGYSVSREKKESFPLTVTSAQKNPTAFYLCASSILGDTNTEAFFGQGTRLTVV.

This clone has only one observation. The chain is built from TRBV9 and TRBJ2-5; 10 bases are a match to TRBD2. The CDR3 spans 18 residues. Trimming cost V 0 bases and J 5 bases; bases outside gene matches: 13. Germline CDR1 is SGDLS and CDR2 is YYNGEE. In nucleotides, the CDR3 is TGTGCCAGCAGCGTAGCTACGAGGAGCGGGGGGGCCAGGGAGACCCAGTACTTC. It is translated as CASSVATRSGGARETQYF. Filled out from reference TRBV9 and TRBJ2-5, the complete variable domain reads DSGVTQTPKHLITATGQRVTLRCSPRSGDLSVYWYQQSLDQGLQFLIQYYNGEERAKGNILERFSAQQFPDLHSELNLSSLELGDSALYFCASSVATRSGGARETQYFGPGTRLLVL.

This chain's CDR3 is CASRVFSYEQYF. In DNA form, the CDR3 reads TGTGCCAGTCGGGTATTCTCCTACGAGCAGTACTTC. The chain has TRBV5-8 and TRBJ2-7; D gene unclear. Trimming took off 8 bases at V and 0 bases at J, with 9 bases between the two ends. CDR1 and CDR2 (germline): SGHTS, YDEGEE. The CDR3 has 12 amino acids.

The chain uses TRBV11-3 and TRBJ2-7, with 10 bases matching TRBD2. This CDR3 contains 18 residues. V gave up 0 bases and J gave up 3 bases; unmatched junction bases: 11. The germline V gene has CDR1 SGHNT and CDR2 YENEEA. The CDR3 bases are TGTGCCAGCAGCTTAGATGTCGCCGGGACTAGCGTTCACTACGAGCAGTACTTC. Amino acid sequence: CASSLDVAGTSVHYEQYF.

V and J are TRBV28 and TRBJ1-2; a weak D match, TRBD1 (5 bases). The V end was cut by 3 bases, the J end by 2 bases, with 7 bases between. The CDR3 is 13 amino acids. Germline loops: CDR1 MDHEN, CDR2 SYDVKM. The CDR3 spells CASSLGENYGYTF. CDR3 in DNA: TGTGCCAGCAGTTTGGGGGAGAACTATGGCTACACCTTC.

The CDR3 protein is CASSIQGDQPQHF. In nucleotides, the CDR3 is TGTGCCAGTAGTATCCAGGGGGATCAGCCCCAGCATTTT. This chain uses TRBV19 with TRBJ1-5; 7 bases are a match to TRBD1. J gave up 5 bases and V 3 bases, and 1 base lay outside the gene matches. CDR3 length equals 13 residues. Germline V gene lookup returns CDR1 LNHDA and CDR2 SQIVND (reference sequence).